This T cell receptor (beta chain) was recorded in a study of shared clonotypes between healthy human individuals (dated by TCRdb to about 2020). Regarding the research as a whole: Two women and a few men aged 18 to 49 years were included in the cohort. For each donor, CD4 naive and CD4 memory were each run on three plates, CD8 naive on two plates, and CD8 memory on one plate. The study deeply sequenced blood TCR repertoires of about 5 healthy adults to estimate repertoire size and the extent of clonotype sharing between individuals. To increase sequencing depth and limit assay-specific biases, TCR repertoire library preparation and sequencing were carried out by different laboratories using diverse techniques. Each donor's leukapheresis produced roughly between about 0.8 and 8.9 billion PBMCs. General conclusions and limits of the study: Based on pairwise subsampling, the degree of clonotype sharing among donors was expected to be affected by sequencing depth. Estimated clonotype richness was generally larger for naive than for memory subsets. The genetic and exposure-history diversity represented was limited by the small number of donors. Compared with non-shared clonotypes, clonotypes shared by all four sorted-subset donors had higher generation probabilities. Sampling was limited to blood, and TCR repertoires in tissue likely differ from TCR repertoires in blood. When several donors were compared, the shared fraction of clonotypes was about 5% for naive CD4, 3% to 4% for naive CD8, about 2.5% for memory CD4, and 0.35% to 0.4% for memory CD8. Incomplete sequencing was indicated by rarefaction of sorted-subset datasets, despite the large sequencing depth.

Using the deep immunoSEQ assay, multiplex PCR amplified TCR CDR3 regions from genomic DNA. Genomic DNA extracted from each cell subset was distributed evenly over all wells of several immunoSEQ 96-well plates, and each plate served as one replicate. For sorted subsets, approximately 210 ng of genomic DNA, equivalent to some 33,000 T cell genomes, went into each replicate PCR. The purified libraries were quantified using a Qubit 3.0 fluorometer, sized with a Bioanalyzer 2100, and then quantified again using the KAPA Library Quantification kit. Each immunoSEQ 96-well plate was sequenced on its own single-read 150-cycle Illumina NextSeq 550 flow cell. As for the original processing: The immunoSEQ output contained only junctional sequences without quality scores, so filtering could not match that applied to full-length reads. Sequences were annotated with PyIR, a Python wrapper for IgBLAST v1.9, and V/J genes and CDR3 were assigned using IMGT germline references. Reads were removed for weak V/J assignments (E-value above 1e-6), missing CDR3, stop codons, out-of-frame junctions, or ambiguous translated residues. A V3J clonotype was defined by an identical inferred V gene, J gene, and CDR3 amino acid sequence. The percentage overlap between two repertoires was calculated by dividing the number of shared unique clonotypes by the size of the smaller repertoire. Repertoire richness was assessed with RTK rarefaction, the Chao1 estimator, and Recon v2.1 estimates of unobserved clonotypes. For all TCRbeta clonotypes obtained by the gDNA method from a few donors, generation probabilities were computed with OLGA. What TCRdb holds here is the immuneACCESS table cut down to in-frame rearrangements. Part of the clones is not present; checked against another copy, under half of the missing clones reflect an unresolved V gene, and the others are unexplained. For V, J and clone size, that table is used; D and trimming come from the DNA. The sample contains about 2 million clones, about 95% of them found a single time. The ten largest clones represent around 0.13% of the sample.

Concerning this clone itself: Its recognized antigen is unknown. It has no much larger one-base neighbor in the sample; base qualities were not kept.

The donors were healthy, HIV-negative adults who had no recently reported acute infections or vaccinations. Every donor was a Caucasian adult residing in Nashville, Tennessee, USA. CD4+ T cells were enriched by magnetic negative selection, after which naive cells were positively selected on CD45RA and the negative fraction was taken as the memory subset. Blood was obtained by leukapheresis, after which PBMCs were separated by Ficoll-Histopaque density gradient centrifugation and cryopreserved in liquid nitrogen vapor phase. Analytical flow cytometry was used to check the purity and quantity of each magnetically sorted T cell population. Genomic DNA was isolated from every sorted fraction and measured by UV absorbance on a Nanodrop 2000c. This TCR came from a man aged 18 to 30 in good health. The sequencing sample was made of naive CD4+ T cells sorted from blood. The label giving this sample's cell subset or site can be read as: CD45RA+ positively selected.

Read as DNA, the sequence is TGTGCCAGCACCCGGGCAGCGGGGGGTGGAGGGGAGCTGTTTTTT. Translated, this is CASTRAAGGGGELFF. The chain joins TRBV6-6 to TRBJ2-2, with TRBD2 identical over 9 junction bases. According to the germline V gene (reference sequence), CDR1 reads MNHNY and CDR2 reads SVGAGI. Trimming leaves V shorter by 7 bases and J shorter by 8 bases, with the junction holding 11 bases beyond the gene matches. From the cysteine up to the phenylalanine, the CDR3 has a length of 15 residues. Only the CDR3 DNA stays, 45 bases, in frame from base 1.